This T cell receptor beta chain comes out of a study of blood T cell repertoires in COVID-19. Looking at the study overall: From the United States, Italy and Spain came samples of acute and convalescent COVID-19. T cells, B-cell-depleted T cells, or PBMCs supplied cDNA or gDNA.

Trimming removed 6 bases at V and 4 bases at J, with 13 bases between. Germline assignment: CDR1 SGHDT and CDR2 YYEEEE. CDR3 length equals 14 residues. Authors' methods: How many nucleated cells were present was estimated from reference gene primer amplification. Sequencing was performed with immunoSEQ multiplex PCR; in TCRdb, only in-frame clones are kept and a portion is missing. For V, J and clone size, that table is used; D and trimming come from the DNA. The sample contains around 220,000 clones, about 90% of which appear only once. V and J are TRBV5-6 and TRBJ2-2; weak D call: TRBD1 (5 bases). Input material: peripheral blood. This TCR derives from a man aged 40-49 years with active or convalescent COVID-19. DNA for the CDR3: TGTGCCAGCATCCAGGGTTATGGCACCGGGGAGCTGTTTTTT. Its translation: CASIQGYGTGELFF.